The rows below give T cell receptor beta chains drawn from one sample of a study of CD8 T cell repertoires and HIV-1 epitope variants. Assay: immunoSEQ multiplex PCR; the TCRdb copy retains only in-frame clones and omits some. The sample has about 90,000 clones, roughly four fifths seen once. Sequences were obtained from uncultured baseline CD8+ T cells from peripheral blood mononuclear cells (PBMCs). The receptors come from a male donor with HIV. Both conserved end residues are part of each CDR3. Each record gives: CDR3 length, clone size, D gene, J gene, V gene, CDR3 protein, CDR3 DNA. A D gene is named only where the DNA matches it firmly. Only part of the rows carry a size: once, few, many, or a class if the clone is expanded.

17	-	TRBD1	TRBJ2-2	TRBV7-8	CASSLSRGDSPGGELFF	TGTGCCAGCAGCTTATCCAGAGGGGACAGCCCCGGCGGGGAGCTGTTTTTT
14	few	-	TRBJ2-5	TRBV6-5	CASSYPAGEETQYF	TGTGCCAGCAGTTACCCGGCAGGGGAAGAGACCCAGTACTTC
13	-	TRBD1	TRBJ1-5	TRBV28	CASDRDSLQPQHF	TGTGCCAGCGACCGGGACAGCCTTCAGCCCCAGCATTTT
13	-	-	TRBJ2-7	TRBV7-6	CASSSWREDQQYF	TGTGCCAGCAGCTCTTGGCGCGAGGACCAGCAGTACTTC
16	-	-	TRBJ1-4	TRBV6-1	CASSEWGGATNEKLFF	TGTGCCAGCAGTGAATGGGGTGGAGCAACTAATGAAAAACTGTTTTTT
13	-	-	TRBJ2-3	TRBV7-7	CATGRGPTDTQYF	TGTGCCACCGGGCGGGGCCCCACAGATACGCAGTATTTT
16	-	-	TRBJ1-2	TRBV9	CASSVYRGPQYYGYTF	TGTGCCAGCAGCGTCTACCGCGGGCCTCAATACTATGGCTACACCTTC
15	once	-	TRBJ2-7	TRBV7-7	CASSLDATASYEQYF	TGTGCCAGCAGCTTAGATGCGACAGCCTCCTACGAGCAGTACTTC
12	-	-	TRBJ2-5	TRBV7-9	CASRGLPETQYF	TGTGCCAGCAGGGGGCTCCCGGAGACCCAGTACTTC
13	-	TRBD1	TRBJ2-7	TRBV4-2	CASSLGQGNEQYF	TGTGCCAGCAGCTTGGGACAGGGGAACGAGCAGTACTTC
12	-	-	TRBJ1-2	TRBV25-1	CASSEQSGGYTF	TGTGCCAGCAGTGAGCAGTCTGGCGGCTACACCTTC
16	-	TRBD1	TRBJ2-5	TRBV29-1	CSVEERRTGLQETQYF	TGCAGCGTTGAAGAACGACGGACAGGGCTTCAAGAGACCCAGTACTTC